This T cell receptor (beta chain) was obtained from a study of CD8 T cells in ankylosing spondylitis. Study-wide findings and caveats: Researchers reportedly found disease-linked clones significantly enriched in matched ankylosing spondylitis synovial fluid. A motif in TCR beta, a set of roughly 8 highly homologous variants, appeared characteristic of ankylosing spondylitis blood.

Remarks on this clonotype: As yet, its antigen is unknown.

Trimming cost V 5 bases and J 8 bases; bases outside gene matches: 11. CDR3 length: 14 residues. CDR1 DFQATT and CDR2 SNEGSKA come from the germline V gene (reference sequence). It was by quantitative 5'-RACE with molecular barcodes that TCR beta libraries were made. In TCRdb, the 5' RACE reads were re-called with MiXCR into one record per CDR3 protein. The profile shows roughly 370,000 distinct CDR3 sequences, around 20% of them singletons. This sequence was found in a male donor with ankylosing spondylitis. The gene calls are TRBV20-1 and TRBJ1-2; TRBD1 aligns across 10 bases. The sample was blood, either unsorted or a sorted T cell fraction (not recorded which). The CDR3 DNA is TGCAGTGCTTACTCCGGGACAGGGGATCGGGGCTACACCTTC. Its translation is CSAYSGTGDRGYTF.